Following are 3 T cell receptor beta chains from one sample sequenced in a study of identical twins (dated by TCRdb to about 2016). Libraries came from 5' RACE. TCRdb shows the sequencer as Illumina HiSeq 2000. The public reads were quality trimmed at Q25 with fastp and then assembled into clones with MiXCR by TCRdb, keeping productive beta chains. Each CDR3 protein appears once, grouped with its most common genes and DNA. The sample table contains 550,000 to 700,000 distinct CDR3 sequences; only one count was recorded for roughly 9.9% of them. The ten largest account for more than 2.5% of the sample. These data were also reused for a study on yellow fever vaccine responses in identical twins.

The sequenced material came from PBMCs. These receptors all stem from a woman between 18 and 30 years old in good health.

To note about this clonotype: The missing conserved phenylalanine or tryptophan at the end of this CDR3 makes a read error likely. The rearrangement joins TRBV30 to TRBJ2-5; D is uncertain. Germline CDR1 GTSNPN, CDR2 SVGIG (reference sequence). CDR3 size: 12 residues. V gave up 4 bases and J gave up 4 bases, with 10 bases separating them. The CDR3 DNA follows: TGTGCCTGGACCCCTAAGGGAGAGACCCAGTACCTC. Protein sequence: CAWTPKGETQYL.

The gene calls are TRBV5-5 and TRBJ1-1; D is unresolved. The CDR3 sequence is 15 residues long. Germline V gene lookup returns CDR1 SGHKS and CDR2 YYEKEE (reference sequence). The V end lost 4 bases, the J end lost 3 bases, and 16 bases lay between the germline ends. CDR3 bases: TGTGCCAGCAGCCCGGGGTCCGGCAGGTACACTGAAGCTTTCTTT. It yields the protein CASSPGSGRYTEAFF.

The rearrangement uses TRBV7-9 and TRBJ2-7, with 9 bases aligning to TRBD1. CDR3 length: 15 residues. Trimming removed 4 bases from V and 4 bases from J; junction bases left unmatched: 8. CDR1 and CDR2 from the germline V gene are SEHNR and FQNEAQ (reference sequence). This CDR3 is CASSSGTGFPYEQYF. Here the CDR3 DNA reads TGTGCCAGCAGCTCCGGGACAGGGTTCCCATACGAGCAGTACTTC.